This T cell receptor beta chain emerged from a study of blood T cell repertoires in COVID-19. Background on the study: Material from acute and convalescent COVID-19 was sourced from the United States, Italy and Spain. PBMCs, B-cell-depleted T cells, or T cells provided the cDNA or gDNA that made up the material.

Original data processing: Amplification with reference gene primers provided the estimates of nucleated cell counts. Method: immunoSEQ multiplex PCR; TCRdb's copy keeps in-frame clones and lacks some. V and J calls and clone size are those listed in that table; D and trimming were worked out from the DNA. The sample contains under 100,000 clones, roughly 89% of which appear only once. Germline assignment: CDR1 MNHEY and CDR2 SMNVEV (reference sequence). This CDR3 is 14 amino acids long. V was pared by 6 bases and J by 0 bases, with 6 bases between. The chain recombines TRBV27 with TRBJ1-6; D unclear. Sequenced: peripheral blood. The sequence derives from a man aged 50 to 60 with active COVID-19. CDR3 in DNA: TGTGCCAGCAGCAAGAGCTCCTATAATTCACCCCTCCACTTT. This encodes CASSKSSYNSPLHF.